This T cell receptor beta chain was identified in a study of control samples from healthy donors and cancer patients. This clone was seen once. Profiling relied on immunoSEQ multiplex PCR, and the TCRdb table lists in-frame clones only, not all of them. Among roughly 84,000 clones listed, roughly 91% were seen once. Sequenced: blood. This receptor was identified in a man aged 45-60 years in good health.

This CDR3 is CSAKRETQYF. DNA for the CDR3: TGCAGTGCTAAAAGGGAGACCCAGTACTTC. The chain links TRBV20-1 to TRBJ2-5; D is unclear. The CDR3 consists of 10 residues. Germline V gene lookup returns CDR1 DFQATT and CDR2 SNEGSKA (reference sequence). The V gene lost 4 bases and the J gene lost 5 bases, with 5 bases spanning the gap.